This entry lists 14 T cell receptor beta chains sequenced from one sample in a study of blood T cell repertoires in COVID-19. TCRdb keeps only in-frame clones here, not all; method: immunoSEQ multiplex PCR. This table holds about 50,000 clones, around 90% found once. The sequenced sample consisted of peripheral blood. These receptor sequences come from a human donor with active COVID-19. The donor label of this sample is uncertain.

This clone appeared once. The rearrangement uses TRBV19 and TRBJ2-3, with 10 nucleotides matching TRBD2. Trimming took 4 bases from V and 1 from J; bases not matched to a gene: 5. The CDR3 totals 16 residues. CDR1 and CDR2 (germline): LNHDA, SQIVND (reference sequence). CDR3 sequence (DNA): TGTGCCAGTAGTACCCTTCTAGCGGGAGGCACAGATACGCAGTATTTT. It translates to CASSTLLAGGTDTQYF. The full variable domain, in which reference TRBV19 and TRBJ2-3 provide the parts outside the CDR3, is DGGITQSPKYLFRKEGQNVTLSCEQNLNHDAMYWYRQDPGQGLRLIYYSQIVNDFQKGDIAEGYSVSREKKESFPLTVTSAQKNPTAFYLCASSTLLAGGTDTQYFGPGTRLTVL.

In DNA form, the CDR3 reads TGTGCCAGCAGTTACTCGGGACTAGCGGGGGCGTCTGGCGAGACCCAGTACTTC. This codes for CASSYSGLAGASGETQYF. This rearrangement joins TRBV6-2 or TRBV6-3 to TRBJ2-5, with TRBD2 matching over 14 bases. There are 18 residues in the CDR3. Germline CDR1 reads MNHEY; CDR2 reads SVGEGT. Trimming cost V 0 bases and J 5 bases; bases outside gene matches: 8.

This clone was observed a few times. V gene TRBV4-2 combines with J gene TRBJ1-5; 11 bases line up with TRBD1. With V trimmed by 4 bases and J by 6 bases, 11 bases remained unmatched. CDR1 and CDR2 from the germline V gene are LGHNA and YNFKEQ. This CDR3 has 17 amino acids. CDR3 sequence (DNA): TGTGCCAGCAGCCCTTACCGGACAGGGGGCTATAGTCAGCCCCAGCATTTT. This translates into CASSPYRTGGYSQPQHF.

The chain employs TRBV12-2 and TRBJ1-6; the DNA was not used to check the table's D call, TRBD1. TRBV12-2 is listed as a pseudogene. The CDR3 runs to 15 residues. CDR3: CASRLETGANSPLHF. The DNA for the CDR3 is TGTGCAAGTCGCTTAGAAACAGGGGCGAATTCACCCCTCCACTTT.

This clone came up once. The gene calls are TRBV6-1 and TRBJ1-2; 7 bases fit TRBD1. Germline lookup yields CDR1 MNHNS and CDR2 SASEGT. V was pared by 0 bases and J by 4 bases, with 5 bases of the junction left unmatched. The CDR3 extends over 15 amino acids. The CDR3 protein is CASSEAEGASYGYTF. The DNA for the CDR3 is TGTGCCAGCAGTGAAGCGGAGGGGGCAAGCTATGGCTACACCTTC.

The rearrangement joins TRBV3-1 (or the pseudogene TRBV3-2) to TRBJ1-2, with unresolved D. V was cut by 1 base and J by 8 bases, with 5 bases left in between. There are 11 residues in the CDR3. The V gene's germline CDR1 is LGHDT and CDR2 YNNKEL (reference sequence). CDR3 bases: TGTGCCAGCAGCCAAGCTCGGGGCTACACCTTC. As protein: CASSQARGYTF.

This rearrangement joins TRBV3-1 (or the pseudogene TRBV3-2) to TRBJ2-1; D possibly corresponds to TRBD1 (5 bases). The germline V and J ends were trimmed by 4 bases and 8 bases, with 15 bases remaining between them. CDR3 length: 14 residues. The germline CDR1 and CDR2 sequences are LGHDT and YNNKEL (reference sequence). CDR3 coding DNA: TGTGCCAGCAGCCCCCTGACAGTGTCCCATGAGCAGTTCTTC. It encodes CASSPLTVSHEQFF.

This clone was found once. V usage is TRBV6-1 and J usage is TRBJ1-2, with TRBD1 identical over 7 bases. The CDR3 spans 15 residues. The V gene's germline CDR1 is MNHNS and CDR2 SASEGT. Germline trimming cut 1 base from V and 5 bases from J; bases unmatched to any gene: 7. The CDR3 loop is CASSEEGGFLYGYTF. The CDR3 nucleotides are TGTGCCAGCAGTGAAGAAGGGGGCTTCTTGTATGGCTACACCTTC.

The chain employs TRBV24-1 and TRBJ1-5; possibly TRBD1 for D (6 bases). V shed 4 bases and J shed 4 bases, with 10 bases lying between them. The CDR3 is 14 amino acids. The germline V gene encodes CDR1 KGHDR and CDR2 SFDVKD. The CDR3 sequence is CATSEGGFNQPQHF. The CDR3 region has the DNA TGTGCCACCAGTGAAGGGGGATTTAATCAGCCCCAGCATTTT.

The chain has TRBV10-3 and TRBJ2-1; TRBD2 is a possible D gene (5 bases). The CDR3 sequence is 18 residues long. V gave up 6 bases and J gave up 1 base, with 22 bases separating them. The germline V gene encodes CDR1 ENHRY and CDR2 SYGVKD. The CDR3 region has the DNA TGTGCCATCAGCGATTCCACGGTTGGGTTAGCGTCCTACAATGAGCAGTTCTTC. Protein sequence: CAISDSTVGLASYNEQFF.

V gene TRBV5-1 combines with J gene TRBJ2-5; 12 nucleotides match TRBD2. Trimming cost V 0 bases and J 4 bases; bases outside gene matches: 10. This CDR3 comprises 18 residues. Looked up from germline, CDR1 is SGHRS and CDR2 is YFSETQ. The CDR3: CASSLEMLAGGLGETQYF. CDR3 sequence (DNA): TGCGCCAGCAGCTTGGAAATGCTAGCGGGGGGGTTGGGAGAGACCCAGTACTTC.

CDR3 sequence reads: CASSPGLAGQNTGELFF. CDR3 nucleotide sequence: TGTGCCAGCAGCCCCGGACTAGCGGGACAGAACACCGGGGAGCTGTTTTTT. This rearrangement joins TRBV5-4 to TRBJ2-2, with 12 bases fitting TRBD2. V lost 4 bases to trimming and J lost 1 base; unmatched junction nucleotides: 5. The CDR3 consists of 17 residues. The V gene's germline CDR1 is SGHNT and CDR2 YYREEE (reference sequence).

The chain couples TRBV6-5 to TRBJ1-4; 9 bases line up with TRBD1. The ends lost 6 bases at V and 7 bases at J; junction bases unmatched: 6. Germline V gene data show CDR1 as MNHEY and CDR2 as SVGAGI. This CDR3 is 14 amino acids long. The CDR3 protein is CASSPGTGFEKLFF. CDR3 DNA sequence: TGTGCCAGCAGCCCCGGGACAGGGTTTGAAAAACTGTTTTTT.

CDR3 amino acids: CASSSGASGETQYF. The CDR3 DNA is TGTGCCAGCAGCTCCGGCGCCTCCGGGGAGACCCAGTACTTC. The chain joins TRBV7-6 to TRBJ2-5; D is undetermined. Germline V gives CDR1 SGHVS, CDR2 FNYEAQ. This CDR3 has 14 amino acids. The germline V and J ends were trimmed by 4 bases and 5 bases, with 14 bases remaining between them.